This TCR beta chain originates from a study of neurological immune-mediated disorders. The CDR3 has 15 residues. The J segment lost 3 bases and the V segment lost 2 bases, leaving 4 bases of the junction unmatched. The germline gives CDR1 SGHVS, CDR2 FQNEAQ. TCRdb recomputed calls from the 5' RACE reads with MiXCR, one row per CDR3 protein. This repertoire shows about 22,000 distinct CDR3 sequences, about 18% found once; its top ten account for 6% to 8%. Sequencing input: CD8+ T cells from blood. This rearrangement joins TRBV7-8 to TRBJ1-5; 7 positions agree with TRBD1. The source is a woman between 18 and 30 years old with multiple sclerosis. DNA of the CDR3: TGTGCCAGCAGCTTAAATGACAGGGACAATCAGCCCCAGCATTTT. Residues: CASSLNDRDNQPQHF.